One and the same sample provided the 24 T cell receptor beta chains below, sequenced in a study of blood T cell repertoires in COVID-19. Sequencing was performed with immunoSEQ multiplex PCR; in TCRdb, only in-frame clones are kept and a portion is missing. This table has about 280,000 clones, roughly 85% appearing once. The sample comprised PBMCs or T cells enriched from blood (not recorded which). The receptors derive from a woman between 50 and 59 years old who had recovered from COVID-19.

J is TRBJ1-5 and V is TRBV5-1; D not resolved. The CDR3 is 15 amino acids. CDR1 and CDR2 from the germline V gene are SGHRS and YFSETQ. Deletions cut 0 bases from V and 0 bases from J, with 7 bases between. The CDR3 region is CASSLDPYSNQPQHF. The CDR3 nucleotides read TGCGCCAGCAGCTTGGATCCCTATAGCAATCAGCCCCAGCATTTT.

J is TRBJ1-2 and V is TRBV6-5; D is undetermined. The CDR3 runs 14 residues. The germline V and J ends were trimmed by 4 bases and 8 bases, with 17 bases remaining between them. Germline V gene sequence: CDR1 MNHEY, CDR2 SVGAGI. CDR3: CASSSLDTAGGYTF. The CDR3 DNA is TGTGCCAGCAGTTCTCTTGACACGGCGGGGGGCTACACCTTC.

This sequence joins TRBV3-1 (or the pseudogene TRBV3-2) and TRBJ2-2; 7 positions agree with TRBD2. Germline V gene sequence: CDR1 LGHDT, CDR2 YNNKEL (reference sequence). With V trimmed by 3 bases and J by 6 bases, 7 bases remained unmatched. CDR3 length equals 15 residues. CDR3 in DNA: TGTGCCAGCAGCCAGCGGGGAGGGCCTGCCGGGGAGCTGTTTTTT. Residues: CASSQRGGPAGELFF.

The chain couples TRBV24-1 to TRBJ2-6; D remains unclear. Trimming shortened V by 4 bases and J by 0 bases, and 12 bases separated the two germline ends. This CDR3 comprises 17 residues. Germline loops: CDR1 KGHDR, CDR2 SFDVKD. CDR3 DNA sequence: TGTGCCACCAGTGACCAGAAATTAAGCTCTGGGGCCAACGTCCTGACTTTC. This gives the protein CATSDQKLSSGANVLTF.

The rearrangement links TRBV3-1 (or the pseudogene TRBV3-2) to TRBJ1-2, with 7 bases identical to TRBD1. Germline CDR1 reads LGHDT; CDR2 reads YNNKEL (reference sequence). The CDR3 runs to 13 residues. V lost 4 bases to trimming and J lost 10 bases; unmatched junction nucleotides: 9. CDR3: CASSPSGRGLYTF. CDR3 nucleotide sequence: TGTGCCAGCAGCCCGTCAGGAAGGGGGCTCTACACCTTC.

V and J are TRBV7-9 and TRBJ1-1; no firm D call. Germline V lookup: CDR1 SEHNR, CDR2 FQNEAQ (reference sequence). V was cut by 3 bases and J by 4 bases, with 6 bases left in between. The CDR3 is 12 amino acids. DNA of the CDR3: TGTGCCAGCAGCTTCCTCGTCACTGAAGCTTTCTTT. Its protein product is CASSFLVTEAFF.

This clone was counted only a few times. The chain carries TRBV27 and TRBJ1-2; D perhaps matches TRBD1 (6 bases). Germline CDR1 reads MNHEY; CDR2 reads SMNVEV (reference sequence). The length of the CDR3 is 15 residues. V was cut by 5 bases and J by 8 bases, with 21 bases left in between. The CDR3 here is CASSPTGTHSRGYTF. DNA of the CDR3: TGTGCCAGCAGTCCGACCGGGACACATTCAAGGGGCTACACCTTC.

This rearrangement joins TRBV5-1 to TRBJ2-7; D is possibly TRBD1 (6 bases). V dropped 0 bases and J dropped 5 bases, with 12 bases sitting between them. Per germline, CDR1 SGHRS and CDR2 YFSETQ. CDR3 length: 14 residues. For the CDR3, the DNA is TGCGCCAGCAGCTTGGGCGTGACAGGAGACGAGCAGTACTTC. Protein sequence: CASSLGVTGDEQYF.

The V call is TRBV18, the J call TRBJ1-1, with 8 positions matching TRBD1. V gave up 2 bases and J gave up 10 bases; unmatched junction bases: 3. The CDR3 loop spans 12 amino acids. The germline V gene has CDR1 KGHSH and CDR2 LQKENI. CDR3 loop: CASSPGQGAAFF. The CDR3 nucleotides are TGTGCCAGCTCACCAGGTCAGGGGGCAGCTTTCTTT.

The chain recombines TRBV28 with TRBJ1-2, with a tentative D call TRBD1 (6 bases). In germline, CDR1 is MDHEN, CDR2 SYDVKM. The V and J ends lost 1 base and 8 bases respectively, with 23 bases between them. The CDR3 consists of 17 residues. In DNA form, the CDR3 reads TGTGCCAGCAGTTTATATGATCTACAGGGATGGTCGGGGGGCTACACCTTC. Translating gives CASSLYDLQGWSGGYTF.

V is TRBV27 and J is TRBJ2-7; weak D call: TRBD1 (6 bases). From germline, CDR1 is MNHEY and CDR2 SMNVEV (reference sequence). V shed 5 bases and J shed 1 base, with 15 bases lying between them. The CDR3 is made up of 15 amino acids. This chain's CDR3 is CASSPSVGGSYEQYF. CDR3 nucleotide sequence: TGTGCCAGCAGTCCTTCGGTAGGGGGTTCCTACGAGCAGTACTTC.

Concerning this clone itself: This sample also contains other DNA sequences that code for the same CDR3. The V gene is TRBV12-3 or TRBV12-4, the J gene TRBJ2-7; D may be TRBD1 (5 bases). The CDR3 covers 12 residues. Deletions cut 3 bases from V and 4 bases from J, with 7 bases between. The CDR3 reads CASSLTVYEQYF. The CDR3 DNA reads as TGTGCCAGCAGTTTGACAGTTTACGAGCAGTACTTC.

This clone was recorded once. The rearrangement joins TRBV20-1 to TRBJ1-6; TRBD1 might be the D (6 bases). Trimming shortened V by 3 bases and J by 2 bases, and 14 bases separated the two germline ends. This CDR3 has 16 residues. From germline, CDR1 is DFQATT and CDR2 SNEGSKA (reference sequence). CDR3 protein: CSASRVRGPYNSPLHF. The CDR3 DNA is TGCAGTGCTAGTAGAGTCAGGGGACCCTATAATTCACCCCTCCACTTT.

The V call is TRBV30, the J call TRBJ1-6; 7 nucleotides match TRBD1. This CDR3 spans 16 amino acids. Germline loops: CDR1 GTSNPN, CDR2 SVGIG (reference sequence). Trimming took 0 bases from V and 5 from J; bases not matched to a gene: 7. CDR3 sequence reads: CAWSVRPGGNNSPLHF. The DNA of the CDR3 is TGTGCCTGGAGTGTACGTCCAGGGGGGAATAATTCACCCCTCCACTTT.

V and J are TRBV30 and TRBJ2-7; D gene ambiguous. The CDR3 runs to 17 residues. Trimming removed 0 bases at V and 6 bases at J, with 24 bases between. Germline V gene sequence: CDR1 GTSNPN, CDR2 SVGIG (reference sequence). CDR3 loop: CAWSVFSWYRREGEQYF. In nucleotides, the CDR3 is TGTGCCTGGAGTGTATTCTCATGGTACAGAAGAGAAGGCGAGCAGTACTTC.

The chain couples TRBV12-3 or TRBV12-4 to TRBJ1-1; D may be TRBD1 (5 bases). The V and J ends lost 2 bases and 4 bases respectively, with 8 bases between them. The CDR3 covers 13 residues. The CDR3 sequence is CASSLSRVTEAFF. The CDR3 DNA follows: TGTGCCAGCAGTTTAAGCAGGGTCACTGAAGCTTTCTTT.

This clone was counted a single time. The V and J genes are TRBV7-3 and TRBJ2-1; 8 bases line up with TRBD2. V trimming: 3 bases; J trimming: 9 bases; junction bases outside the gene matches: 10. The CDR3 is made up of 15 amino acids. Germline CDR1 SGHTA, CDR2 FQGTGA. CDR3 sequence: CASSFNPGTRSEQFF. The CDR3 bases are TGTGCCAGCAGCTTTAATCCCGGGACTAGGAGTGAGCAGTTCTTC.

This clone was seen a single time. The V gene is TRBV28, the J gene TRBJ1-2, with 7 bases identical to TRBD1. The CDR3 has 16 residues. The germline V gene encodes CDR1 MDHEN and CDR2 SYDVKM. Germline trimming cut 5 bases from V and 4 bases from J; bases unmatched to any gene: 13. CDR3 residues: CASSHNGGRGTYGYTF. The CDR3 bases are TGTGCCAGCAGTCACAACGGGGGCAGGGGGACCTATGGCTACACCTTC.

The genes are TRBV6-6 and TRBJ2-3; 8 nucleotides line up with TRBD2. Germline loops: CDR1 MNHNY, CDR2 SVGAGI (reference sequence). The CDR3 spans 14 residues. V lost 6 bases to trimming and J lost 1 base; unmatched junction nucleotides: 3. For the CDR3, the DNA is TGTGCCAGCAGGCTGCGGGGGGGCACAGATACGCAGTATTTT. Residues: CASRLRGGTDTQYF.

This clone was counted only a few times. The CDR3 coding sequence is TGCGCCAGCAGTCAATCCTGTGGGCAGTGTACCTCCTACGAGCAGTACTTC. Encoded protein: CASSQSCGQCTSYEQYF. V usage is TRBV23-1 and J usage is TRBJ2-7; D is unclear. TRBV23-1 belongs to the ORF category, with a function that is uncertain. This CDR3 is 17 amino acids long. The V end lost 0 bases, the J end lost 0 bases, and 15 bases lay between the germline ends.

As concerns this clone: Different DNA sequences within this sample yield the same CDR3. The rearrangement links TRBV3-1 (or the pseudogene TRBV3-2) to TRBJ1-1, with a weak D call TRBD1 (5 bases). The V and J ends lost 4 bases and 1 base respectively, with 10 bases between them. This CDR3 has 14 residues. The germline V gene encodes CDR1 LGHDT and CDR2 YNNKEL (reference sequence). The CDR3 here is CASSPGLTNTEAFF. The CDR3 DNA is TGTGCCAGCAGCCCGGGACTTACGAACACTGAAGCTTTCTTT.

The V call is TRBV11-2, the J call TRBJ1-2; tentative D call: TRBD1 (5 bases). CDR1 and CDR2 (germline): SGHAT, FQNNGV. V lost 2 bases to trimming and J lost 5 bases, with 15 bases between them. CDR3 length: 15 residues. CDR3 sequence: CASSLIAGLGYGYTF. CDR3 DNA sequence: TGTGCCAGCAGCTTAATTGCAGGGCTTGGGTATGGCTACACCTTC.

The chain uses TRBV18 and TRBJ1-2, with no clear D. V was shortened by 3 bases and J by 6 bases, with 5 bases between the two germline ends. The CDR3 totals 11 residues. Per germline, CDR1 KGHSH and CDR2 LQKENI. The CDR3 DNA reads TGTGCCAGCTCACCGTCCAATGGCTACACCTTC. This translates into CASSPSNGYTF.

The rearrangement joins TRBV5-1 to TRBJ1-5; 8 nucleotides match TRBD1. The trim removed 0 bases at V and 3 bases at J, leaving 2 bases unmatched. Germline V gene sequence: CDR1 SGHRS, CDR2 YFSETQ. CDR3 size: 15 residues. CDR3 in DNA: TGCGCCAGCAGCTTGGCAGGGGGCTTCAATCAGCCCCAGCATTTT. It encodes CASSLAGGFNQPQHF. The variable domain in full, with the rest retrieved from reference TRBV5-1 and TRBJ1-5, is KAGVTQTPRYLIKTRGQQVTLSCSPISGHRSVSWYQQTPGQGLQFLFEYFSETQRNKGNFPGRFSGRQFSNSRSEMNVSTLELGDSALYLCASSLAGGFNQPQHFGDGTRLSIL.